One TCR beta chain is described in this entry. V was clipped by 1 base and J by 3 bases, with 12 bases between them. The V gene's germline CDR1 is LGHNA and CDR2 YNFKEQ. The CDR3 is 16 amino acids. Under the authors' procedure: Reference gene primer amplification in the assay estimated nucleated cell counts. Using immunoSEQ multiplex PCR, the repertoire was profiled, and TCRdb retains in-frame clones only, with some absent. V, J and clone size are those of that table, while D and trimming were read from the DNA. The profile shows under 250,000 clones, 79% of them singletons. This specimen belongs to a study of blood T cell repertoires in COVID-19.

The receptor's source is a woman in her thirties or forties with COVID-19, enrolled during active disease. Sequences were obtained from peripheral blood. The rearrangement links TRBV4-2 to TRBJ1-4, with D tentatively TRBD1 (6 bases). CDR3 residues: CASSQGPQGANEKLFF. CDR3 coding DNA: TGTGCCAGCAGCCAAGGCCCACAGGGAGCTAATGAAAAACTGTTTTTT.